One and the same sample provided the 21 T cell receptor beta chains below, sequenced in a study of early T cells in non-severe SARS-CoV-2 infection (dated by TCRdb to about 2021). Library generation was performed with 5' RACE. Sequencing was carried out with a NextSeq 500. Starting from the raw public reads, TCRdb applied fastp trimming at Q25, assembled clones with MiXCR and retained in-frame beta chains. Here each entry gathers all rows of one CDR3 protein and keeps the most common genes and DNA. For this sample the table gives roughly 62,000 distinct CDR3 sequences, of which more than 7% were detected only once. Approximately 3.1% of the sample is taken by the ten largest. The sample consisted of whole blood. Receptors were obtained from an adult who was a healthcare worker with PCR-confirmed SARS-CoV-2 infection or an uninfected control (not recorded which).

This clonotype was detected only a few times. The chain employs TRBV29-1 and TRBJ1-1; D uncertain. Trimming left V 6 bases short and J 2 bases short, with 16 bases between. This CDR3 contains 14 residues. The germline V gene has CDR1 SQVTM and CDR2 ANQGSEA. The CDR3 spells CSVAPMAANTEAFF. CDR3 nucleotides: TGCAGCGTGGCCCCCATGGCGGCCAACACTGAAGCTTTCTTT.

This clonotype was counted only a few times. This chain uses TRBV3-1 with TRBJ2-7; 9 bases are shared with TRBD1. The germline V gene encodes CDR1 LGHDT and CDR2 YNNKEL (reference sequence). V lost 4 bases, J lost 6 bases, and 10 bases stayed unmatched. This CDR3 has 15 residues. In DNA form, the CDR3 reads TGTGCCAGCAGCCCGTGGACAGGGGAGGTCCGCGAGCAGTACTTC. Protein sequence: CASSPWTGEVREQYF.

Here the CDR3 reads CASSLGAGVGEQYF. In DNA, the CDR3 is TGTGCCAGCAGCCTAGGGGCGGGGGTTGGGGAGCAGTACTTC. This rearrangement joins TRBV7-2 to TRBJ2-7; 7 bases agree with TRBD2. CDR3 length equals 14 residues. Trimming at V came to 5 bases and at J to 7 bases, leaving 11 bases not matched to a gene. CDR1 SGHTA and CDR2 FQGNSA come from the germline V gene.

The table lists this clonotype with many counts. The chain is built from TRBV6-1 and TRBJ2-7, with D unresolved. The CDR3 spans 14 residues. CDR1 and CDR2 (germline): MNHNS, SASEGT. The ends were cut back, 0 bases at V and 4 bases at J, with 10 bases in the middle. The CDR3 region is CASSEAHVSYEQYF. DNA for the CDR3: TGTGCCAGCAGTGAAGCTCATGTTTCTTACGAGCAGTACTTC.

This clonotype showed up many times. J is TRBJ1-2 and V is TRBV18; 7 bases fit TRBD1. Trimming took 6 bases from V and 0 from J; bases not matched to a gene: 7. This CDR3 contains 15 residues. Germline-derived CDR1 and CDR2 are KGHSH and LQKENI. The CDR3 DNA reads as TGTGCCAGCTCCTTCCAGGGGACAGCTAACTATGGCTACACCTTC. It is translated as CASSFQGTANYGYTF.

This clonotype has more than one count but fewer than ten. The CDR3 nucleotides read TGTGCCAGCACCCCGACCGGGGGCTGGTATGGCTACACCTTC. Its protein product is CASTPTGGWYGYTF. This chain uses TRBV2 with TRBJ1-2; D perhaps matches TRBD1 (6 bases). Trimming left V 7 bases short and J 5 bases short, with 17 bases between. Germline-derived CDR1 and CDR2 are SNHLY and FYNNEI. The CDR3 spans 14 residues.

This clonotype was recorded many times. The CDR3 protein is CASSAQLAGGPVEQFF. For the CDR3, the DNA is TGTGCCAGCAGCGCCCAACTAGCGGGAGGGCCGGTTGAGCAGTTCTTC. The rearrangement uses TRBV7-3 and TRBJ2-1, with 13 bases matching TRBD2. Losses at the gene ends were 5 bases for V and 9 bases for J; bases not matched to a gene: 10. Germline V gene data show CDR1 as SGHTA and CDR2 as FQGTGA. The CDR3 consists of 16 residues.

This clonotype was observed at least ten times. The chain is built from TRBV2 and TRBJ2-3; 10 bases match TRBD2. The junction had 5 bases not matched to a gene; V was cut back by 2 bases and J by 6 bases. Germline values: CDR1 SNHLY, CDR2 FYNNEI. The CDR3 spans 15 residues. CDR3 sequence (DNA): TGTGCCAGCAGTGAACAACTAGCGGGACCGGATACGCAGTATTTT. Translating it yields CASSEQLAGPDTQYF.

The sample holds a few counts of this clonotype. V and J are TRBV6-4 and TRBJ2-1, with D unresolved. Per germline, CDR1 MRHNA and CDR2 SNTAGT. CDR3 length: 14 amino acids. Trimming stripped 6 bases from V and 2 bases from J, with 11 bases between. CDR3 in DNA: TGTGCCAGCAGCGAAGACCCAACCTACAATGAGCAGTTCTTC. It is translated as CASSEDPTYNEQFF.

This clonotype was detected ten times or more. The chain combines TRBV6-1 with TRBJ2-3; the match to TRBD1 covers 8 bases. The germline CDR1 and CDR2 sequences are MNHNS and SASEGT. This CDR3 spans 13 amino acids. With V trimmed by 6 bases and J by 3 bases, 2 bases remained unmatched. In DNA, the CDR3 is TGTGCCAGCAGCGGACAGGGAACAGATACGCAGTATTTT. Protein sequence: CASSGQGTDTQYF.

The V and J genes are TRBV3-1 and TRBJ2-6; possibly TRBD2 for D (5 bases). Germline V gene data show CDR1 as LGHDT and CDR2 as YNNKEL (reference sequence). Trimming stripped 8 bases from V and 1 base from J, with 12 bases between. This CDR3 is built from 15 residues. The CDR3 region is CASQERSSGANVLTF. The CDR3 coding sequence is TGTGCCAGCCAAGAGCGGTCATCTGGGGCCAACGTCCTGACTTTC.

The J gene is TRBJ2-7, the V gene TRBV30, with no clear D. The V end lost 1 base, the J end lost 3 bases, and 4 bases lay between the germline ends. The CDR3 spans 11 residues. The germline CDR1 and CDR2 sequences are GTSNPN and SVGIG (reference sequence). Here the CDR3 DNA reads TGTGCCTGGAGTGCAAGCTACGAGCAGTACTTC. Translation: CAWSASYEQYF.

This clonotype was recorded at least ten times. This sequence joins TRBV3-1 and TRBJ2-2; no firm D call. CDR3 size: 13 residues. The germline V and J ends were trimmed by 3 bases and 5 bases, with 7 bases remaining between them. Germline V gives CDR1 LGHDT, CDR2 YNNKEL (reference sequence). CDR3 nucleotide sequence: TGTGCCAGCAGCCAGTTGCGTACCGGGGAGCTGTTTTTT. Protein sequence: CASSQLRTGELFF.

In this sample, this clonotype turned up many times. This sequence joins TRBV9 and TRBJ2-7; 12 bases align to TRBD2. The junction had 5 bases not matched to a gene; V was cut back by 6 bases and J by 4 bases. This CDR3 contains 14 residues. The germline CDR1 and CDR2 sequences are SGDLS and YYNGEE. CDR3 amino acids: CASTPGLAGYEQYF. The CDR3 DNA is TGTGCCAGCACCCCTGGACTAGCGGGATACGAGCAGTACTTC.

The V call is TRBV12-3 or TRBV12-4, the J call TRBJ2-3, with a weak D call TRBD2 (6 bases). The CDR3 is 15 residues long. The V and J ends lost 1 base and 6 bases respectively, with 14 bases between them. This CDR3 is CASSLGLAPGDTQYF. DNA of the CDR3: TGTGCCAGCAGTTTAGGGCTAGCGCCTGGGGATACGCAGTATTTT.

This clonotype has ten or more counts. The CDR3 region is CSASAGPLNTEAFF. For the CDR3, the DNA is TGCAGTGCTAGCGCGGGACCGTTGAACACTGAAGCTTTCTTT. V is TRBV20-1 and J is TRBJ1-1, with D perhaps TRBD1 (5 bases). The CDR3 sequence is 14 residues long. Germline V lookup: CDR1 DFQATT, CDR2 SNEGSKA (reference sequence). V lost 3 bases and J lost 0, with 11 bases in between.

The sample holds many counts of this clonotype. V gene TRBV20-1 combines with J gene TRBJ2-5, with a possible D match to TRBD1 (5 bases). Germline V CDR1 and CDR2: DFQATT, SNEGSKA (reference sequence). The CDR3 sequence is 14 residues long. Deletions cut 0 bases from V and 3 bases from J, with 11 bases between. The CDR3 protein is CSARDEQDKETQYF. DNA for the CDR3: TGCAGTGCTAGAGACGAACAGGACAAAGAGACCCAGTACTTC.

The gene calls are TRBV20-1 and TRBJ2-1; 10 nucleotides match TRBD2. CDR3 length: 14 residues. Looked up from germline, CDR1 is DFQATT and CDR2 is SNEGSKA (reference sequence). The J segment lost 4 bases and the V segment lost 6 bases, leaving 6 bases of the junction unmatched. As DNA, the CDR3 is TGCAGTGCCCTAGCGGGAGTGGGTTACAATGAGCAGTTCTTC. It codes for CSALAGVGYNEQFF.

The rearrangement joins TRBV18 to TRBJ2-1, with 12 bases lining up with TRBD2. From germline, CDR1 is KGHSH and CDR2 LQKENI. J was trimmed by 15 bases and V by 4 bases; bases with no gene match: 10. This CDR3 spans 14 amino acids. CDR3 residues: CASSLRLAGDRLFF. Written as DNA, the CDR3 is TGTGCCAGCTCACTTAGACTAGCGGGAGATCGTTTGTTCTTC.

This clonotype came up many times. The rearrangement joins TRBV7-3 to TRBJ2-1; D unclear. The V end lost 0 bases, the J end lost 0 bases, and 9 bases lay between the germline ends. In germline, CDR1 is SGHTA, CDR2 FQGTGA. This CDR3 has 16 amino acids. The CDR3 DNA reads TGTGCCAGCAGCTTAACCCCCGAGAGCTCCTACAATGAGCAGTTCTTC. Amino acid sequence: CASSLTPESSYNEQFF.

This clonotype was seen a few times. The chain has TRBV16 and TRBJ2-7; D call uncertain. This CDR3 contains 16 residues. The V end lost 0 bases, the J end lost 0 bases, and 12 bases lay between the germline ends. The germline V gene has CDR1 KGHSY and CDR2 FQNENV. The CDR3, as DNA: TGTGCCAGCAGCCAATCGAGGCAGAGTGCCTCCTACGAGCAGTACTTC. It codes for CASSQSRQSASYEQYF. Complete variable domain (other parts from reference TRBV16 and TRBJ2-7): GEEVAQTPKHLVRGEGQKAKLYCAPIKGHSYVFWYQQVLKNEFKFLISFQNENVFDETGMPKERFSAKCLPNSPCSLEIQATKLEDSAVYFCASSQSRQSASYEQYFGPGTRLTVT.